These 5 T cell receptor beta chains share one sample of origin, sequenced in a study of post-analysis software for immune sequencing data (dated by TCRdb to the mid-2010s). Summary of the overall study and its limitations: Patients showed significantly higher frequencies than controls for about 5 TRBV segments, among them TRBV5-6, TRBV5-1 and TRBV20-1.

These receptors' targets are unknown. To prepare the library, PCR was applied. Sequencing used an Illumina HiSeq 2500. Unique molecular identifiers were incorporated into TCR beta cDNA libraries to reduce PCR and sequencing biases. TCRdb reprocessing: public reads trimmed at Q25 with fastp, clones called with MiXCR, in-frame beta chains kept. Each CDR3 protein appears once, grouped with its most common genes and DNA. The sample data list 600,000 to 700,000 distinct CDR3 sequences, and 55% to 60% of these were observed just once. The ten top clones hold over 9% of the sample. The sequencing input was blood. These receptor sequences come from a girl aged 2 to 9 with multiple sclerosis.

The V gene is TRBV2, the J gene TRBJ2-7; the D is unclear. The CDR3 extends over 14 amino acids. Germline values: CDR1 SNHLY, CDR2 FYNNEI. With 8 bases removed from V and 0 bases from J, the gap between germline ends came to 14 bases. The CDR3 sequence is CASYNDGYSYEQYF. CDR3 nucleotides: TGTGCCAGCTATAATGACGGCTACTCCTACGAGCAGTACTTC. The entire variable domain, with the rest obtained from reference TRBV2 and TRBJ2-7, is as follows: EPEVTQTPSHQVTQMGQEVILRCVPISNHLYFYWYRQILGQKVEFLVSFYNNEISEKSEIFDDQFSVERPDGSNFTLKIRSTKLEDSAMYFCASYNDGYSYEQYFGPGTRLTVT.

V and J are TRBV12-3 or TRBV12-4 and TRBJ1-6; possibly TRBD1 for D (5 bases). This CDR3 has 17 amino acids. Between the trimmed V and J ends, which lost 1 base and 3 bases, there was a span of 13 bases. This CDR3 is CASSLGLDGHYNSPLHF. CDR3 in DNA: TGTGCCAGCAGTTTAGGGTTGGACGGACACTATAATTCACCCCTCCACTTT.

CDR3 sequence: CASSPPVAGEQFF. The CDR3 DNA sequence: TGTGCCAGCTCACCACCGGTAGCGGGAGAGCAGTTCTTC. The J gene is TRBJ2-1, the V gene TRBV18, with 8 bases matching TRBD2. The length of the CDR3 is 13 residues. V lost 0 bases and J lost 10; bases outside the gene matches: 2. Germline CDR1 is KGHSH and CDR2 is LQKENI.

This clonotype was detected a few times. The chain joins TRBV7-6 to TRBJ2-1, with 7 nucleotides matching TRBD2. The CDR3 sequence is 16 residues long. Germline assignment: CDR1 SGHVS and CDR2 FNYEAQ. Trimming removed 5 bases from V and 4 bases from J; junction bases left unmatched: 11. The CDR3 bases are TGTGCCAGCAGCCGAGCTAGCGGAAGTAGGTACAATGAGCAGTTCTTC. It is translated as CASSRASGSRYNEQFF.

The rearrangement joins TRBV12-3 or TRBV12-4 to TRBJ2-7, with a tentative D call TRBD1 (6 bases). Between the trimmed V and J ends, which lost 3 bases and 10 bases, there was a span of 28 bases. The CDR3 loop spans 17 amino acids. The CDR3 region is CASSFNSGVEGVRDQYF. The CDR3 DNA follows: TGTGCCAGCAGTTTCAATTCCGGGGTCGAGGGGGTAAGGGACCAGTACTTC.